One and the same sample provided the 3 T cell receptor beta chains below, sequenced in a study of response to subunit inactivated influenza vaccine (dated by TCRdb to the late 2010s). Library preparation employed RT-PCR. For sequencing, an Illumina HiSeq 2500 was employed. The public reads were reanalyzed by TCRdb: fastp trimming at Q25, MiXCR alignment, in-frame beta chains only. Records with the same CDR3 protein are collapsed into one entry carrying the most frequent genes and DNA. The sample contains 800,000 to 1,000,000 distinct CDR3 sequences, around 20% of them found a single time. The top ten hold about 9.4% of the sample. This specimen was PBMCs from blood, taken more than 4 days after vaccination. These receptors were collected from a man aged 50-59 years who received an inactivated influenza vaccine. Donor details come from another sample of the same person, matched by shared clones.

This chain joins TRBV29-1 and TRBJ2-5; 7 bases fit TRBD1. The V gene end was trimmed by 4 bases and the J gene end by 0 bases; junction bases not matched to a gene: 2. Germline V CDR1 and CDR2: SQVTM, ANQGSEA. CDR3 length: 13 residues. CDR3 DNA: TGCAGCGTTGTCGGGACAGACCAAGAGACCCAGTACTTC. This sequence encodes CSVVGTDQETQYF.

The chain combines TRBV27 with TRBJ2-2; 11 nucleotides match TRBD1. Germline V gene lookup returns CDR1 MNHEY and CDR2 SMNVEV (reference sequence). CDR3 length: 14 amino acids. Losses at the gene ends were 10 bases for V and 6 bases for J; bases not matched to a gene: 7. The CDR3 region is CAIGQGAFPGELFF. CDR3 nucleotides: TGTGCCATCGGACAGGGGGCTTTCCCCGGGGAGCTGTTTTTT.

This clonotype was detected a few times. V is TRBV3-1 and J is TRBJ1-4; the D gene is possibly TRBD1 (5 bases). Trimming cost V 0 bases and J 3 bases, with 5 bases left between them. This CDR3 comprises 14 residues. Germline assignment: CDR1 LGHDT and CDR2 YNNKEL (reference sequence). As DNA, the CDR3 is TGTGCCAGCAGCCAAGAAGGGGCTAATGAAAAACTGTTTTTT. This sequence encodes CASSQEGANEKLFF. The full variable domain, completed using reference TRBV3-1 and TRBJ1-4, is DTAVSQTPKYLVTQMGNDKSIKCEQNLGHDTMYWYKQDSKKFLKIMFSYNNKELIINETVPNRFSPKSPDKAHLNLHINSLELGDSAVYFCASSQEGANEKLFFGSGTQLSVL.